One and the same sample provided the 4 T cell receptor beta chains below, sequenced in a study of T cell responses to AZD1222 COVID-19 vaccine. Sequencing was performed with immunoSEQ multiplex PCR; in TCRdb, only in-frame clones are kept and a portion is missing. The sample includes just under 85,000 clones, 86% seen only once; the top ten take 8.7%. The sequences come from peripheral blood, collected on day 0 of AZD1222 vaccination. These receptors came from an adult in good health.

This rearrangement joins TRBV9 to TRBJ2-7, with 7 positions matching TRBD1. This CDR3 region has 14 residues. Losses at the gene ends were 1 base for V and 2 bases for J; bases not matched to a gene: 3. Germline V gives CDR1 SGDLS, CDR2 YYNGEE. The CDR3 loop is CASSVQGVPYEQYF. For the CDR3, the DNA is TGTGCCAGCAGCGTACAGGGGGTGCCCTACGAGCAGTACTTC. The variable domain in full, completed from reference TRBV9 and TRBJ2-7, reads DSGVTQTPKHLITATGQRVTLRCSPRSGDLSVYWYQQSLDQGLQFLIQYYNGEERAKGNILERFSAQQFPDLHSELNLSSLELGDSALYFCASSVQGVPYEQYFGPGTRLTVT.

The chain has TRBV5-1 and TRBJ1-1; D possibly corresponds to TRBD1 (5 bases). The germline gives CDR1 SGHRS, CDR2 YFSETQ. CDR3 size: 14 residues. V was pared by 6 bases and J by 0 bases, with 12 bases between. The DNA of the CDR3 is TGCGCCAGCATGTTGGGGACCATGAACACTGAAGCTTTCTTT. This sequence encodes CASMLGTMNTEAFF.

The chain joins TRBV5-1 to TRBJ1-1; D gene uncertain. CDR3 size: 14 residues. Germline V gene lookup returns CDR1 SGHRS and CDR2 YFSETQ. Trimming pared 1 base from V and 4 bases from J, leaving 11 bases between. This CDR3 reads CASSLLGQTTEAFF. For the CDR3, the DNA is TGCGCCAGCAGCTTGCTCGGGCAGACCACTGAAGCTTTCTTT.

This clone has just a few counts. This chain joins TRBV18 and TRBJ1-5, with D uncertain. Germline values: CDR1 KGHSH, CDR2 LQKENI. Between the trimmed V and J ends, which lost 6 bases and 3 bases, there was a span of 15 bases. The CDR3 runs 15 residues. Here the CDR3 reads CASSSGLLLNQPQHF. The CDR3 coding sequence is TGTGCCAGCTCGTCGGGCCTCCTTCTCAATCAGCCCCAGCATTTT.